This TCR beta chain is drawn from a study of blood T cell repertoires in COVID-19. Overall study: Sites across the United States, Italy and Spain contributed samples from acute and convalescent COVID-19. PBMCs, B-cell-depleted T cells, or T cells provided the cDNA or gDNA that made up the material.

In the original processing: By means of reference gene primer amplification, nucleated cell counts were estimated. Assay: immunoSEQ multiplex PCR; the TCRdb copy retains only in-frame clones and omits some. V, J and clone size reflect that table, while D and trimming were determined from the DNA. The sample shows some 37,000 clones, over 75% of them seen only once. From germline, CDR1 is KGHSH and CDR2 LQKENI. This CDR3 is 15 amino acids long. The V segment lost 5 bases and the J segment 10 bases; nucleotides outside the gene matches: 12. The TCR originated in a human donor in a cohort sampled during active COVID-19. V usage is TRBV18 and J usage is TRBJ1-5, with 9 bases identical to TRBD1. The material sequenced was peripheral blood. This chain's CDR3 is CASSVAGTGYPPQHF. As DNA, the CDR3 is TGTGCCAGCTCAGTTGCAGGGACAGGGTACCCTCCCCAGCATTTT. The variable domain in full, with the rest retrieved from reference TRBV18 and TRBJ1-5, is NAGVMQNPRHLVRRRGQEARLRCSPMKGHSHVYWYRQLPEEGLKFMVYLQKENIIDESGMPKERFSAEFPKEGPSILRIQQVVRGDSAAYFCASSVAGTGYPPQHFGDGTRLSIL.